A selection of T cell receptor beta chains follows, all from one sample in a study of tumor and adjacent non-tumor tissue in lung cancer. TCRdb itself ran the multiplex PCR reads through MiXCR, one entry per CDR3 protein. The sample consists of more than 85,000 distinct CDR3 sequences, nearly 85% of them appearing once. Sequenced: lung tumor tissue. Receptors originate from a man aged 65 to 79 with non-small cell lung cancer. CDR3s include the opening cysteine and the closing phenylalanine or tryptophan. D genes are given only for firm matches. A clone size is listed for some rows: how often the clone was seen (once, few, many), or a class if it is expanded.

TRBD1	TRBJ2-7	TRBV28	once	CVSSAQGQGPTEQNF	TGTGTCAGCAGTGCCCAGGGACAGGGACCGACCGAGCAGAACTTC
TRBD2	TRBJ2-1	TRBV20-1	once	CSASLGGGSPGEQLF	TGCAGTGCTAGTTTGGGAGGCGGGAGCCCGGGCGAGCAGCTCTTC
NA	TRBJ1-2	TRBV5-5	NA	CASSLGENYCYTF	TGTGCCAGCAGCTTGGGCGAGAACTATTGCTACACCTTC
NA	TRBJ2-1	TRBV9	once	CVSSVDLGNEQFF	TGTGTCAGCAGCGTAGATCTGGGAAATGAGCAGTTCTTC
NA	TRBJ2-1	TRBV12-3/TRBV12-4	NA	CVSSLGQPVTYHNEQFF	TGTGTCAGCAGTTTAGGACAGCCGGTTACTTATCACAATGAGCAGTTCTTC
NA	TRBJ2-3	TRBV6-6	NA	CASTGRESSSNTQYF	TGTGCCAGCACCGGCCGGGAGTCTAGCTCAAATACGCAGTACTTT
TRBD1	TRBJ1-2	TRBV10-2	NA	CASSRTGDYDYTF	TGCGCAAGCAGTAGGACAGGGGACTATGACTACACCTTC
TRBD1	TRBJ1-1	TRBV10-2	NA	CAGRDRGTQAFF	TGCGCCGGCAGGGACAGGGGCACTCAAGCTTTCTTT
NA	TRBJ1-5	TRBV2	NA	CASSESSQFNQPQHF	TGTGCCAGCAGTGAAAGTTCGCAGTTCAATCAGCCCCAGCATTTT
NA	TRBJ2-1	TRBV11-3	NA	CANTLDPTGGRGEHFF	TGTGCCAACACCTTAGATCCCACGGGGGGCAGGGGTGAGCACTTCTTC
NA	TRBJ2-1	TRBV7-8	NA	CASSLVLWDDQFF	TGTGCCAGTAGCTTAGTGCTGTGGGATGACCAGTTCTTC
TRBD2	TRBJ2-2	TRBV4-2	NA	CASYGLAGVGTGEMFF	TGTGCCAGCTACGGACTAGCGGGGGTGGGGACCGGGGAGATGTTTTTT
NA	TRBJ2-3	TRBV11-3	NA	CASSPIGGGNSDTQYF	TGTGCCAGCAGCCCCATAGGTGGAGGGAACTCAGATACGCAGTATTTT
NA	TRBJ2-2	TRBV29-1	NA	CGADVAGGSGELFF	TGCGGCGCTGACGTAGCTGGGGGCAGCGGGGAGCTGTTTTTT
NA	TRBJ2-3	TRBV10-3	many	CAISYPGTDTQYF	TGTGCCATCAGTTATCCGGGCACAGATACGCAGTATTTT
NA	TRBJ2-3	TRBV6-1	NA	CGSSTPRVSTDAQYF	TGTGGCAGCAGTACCCCCCGGGTGAGCACAGATGCGCAGTATTTT
TRBD2	TRBJ2-3	TRBV7-8	NA	CASSLSWAGVVTDMQYF	TGTGCCAGCAGCCTTAGCTGGGCGGGGGTGGTGACAGATATGCAGTATTTT
NA	TRBJ1-1	TRBV7-9	NA	CASSHRDFETFF	TGTGCCAGCAGTCACAGGGATTTTGAAACTTTCTTT
NA	TRBJ2-3	TRBV5-1	NA	CTSSPFYSGGSDTQYF	TGCACCAGCAGCCCCTTTTACTCGGGGGGCTCGGATACGCAGTATTTT
NA	TRBJ2-1	TRBV14	NA	CPRSQEFLQQVSFYNEQFF	TGTCCCAGGAGCCAAGAGTTCCTACAACAGGTCAGCTTCTACAATGAGCAGTTCTTC
NA	TRBJ1-5	TRBV4-1	NA	CANSQAMNQPQHF	TGCGCCAACAGCCAAGCGATGAATCAACCCCAGCATTTT
NA	TRBJ2-7	TRBV6-5	NA	CASSYHPFGGSCEQYF	TGTGCCAGCAGTTACCACCCGTTTGGCGGCTCCTGCGAGCAGTACTTC
NA	TRBJ1-2	TRBV6-5	many	CASFQDMAGYGYTF	TGTGCCAGCTTTCAGGACATGGCAGGCTATGGCTACACCTTC
TRBD1	TRBJ2-1	TRBV9	NA	CVSSVAQGAYNEQFF	TGTGTCAGCAGCGTGGCCCAGGGGGCCTACAATGAGCAGTTCTTC
NA	TRBJ2-3	TRBV7-8	NA	CASSYLLWGSADTQYF	TGTGCTAGCAGCTACTTATTATGGGGAAGCGCAGATACTCAGTATTTT
NA	TRBJ2-1	TRBV10-2	NA	CASRSPRASSLEQFF	TGCGCAAGCAGGTCCCCGCGAGCCTCTTCTCTTGAGCAGTTCTTC
NA	TRBJ2-1	TRBV5-5	NA	CANSLTFGASSYNEQFF	TGTGCCAACAGCTTGACCTTCGGTGCTAGCTCCTACAATGAGCAGTTCTTC
NA	TRBJ1-1	TRBV5-1	NA	CACTEGLMNTEAFF	TGCGCCTGCACCGAGGGTCTAATGAACACTGAAGCTTTCTTT
TRBD1	TRBJ1-6	TRBV11-3	NA	CASSLGTGYSPLHF	TGTGCCAGCAGCCTTGGGACAGGGTATTCACCCCTCCACTTT
NA	TRBJ2-7	TRBV11-3	NA	CASSLDEMLGEQYF	TGTGCCAGCAGCTTGGACGAGATGCTAGGAGAGCAGTATTTC
TRBD2	TRBJ2-1	TRBV6-5	NA	CATSSSGAGFERFF	TGTGCCACCTCCTCTAGCGGGGCTGGGTTTGAGCGATTCTTC
NA	TRBJ2-5	TRBV12-3/TRBV12-4	few	CASNLRGTQYF	TGTGCTAGCAATCTCAGGGGGACCCAGTACTTC
NA	TRBJ2-7	TRBV4-1	NA	CASSRGGGSEEQYF	TGCGCCAGCAGCCGGGGAGGGGGTTCTGAAGAGCAGTACTTC
TRBD1	TRBJ2-6	TRBV12-3/TRBV12-4	many	CASSPGQGADGANVLTF	TGTGCCAGCAGTCCGGGACAGGGGGCGGATGGGGCCAACGTCCTGACTTTC
TRBD1	TRBJ2-1	TRBV12-3/TRBV12-4	NA	CASSFGRGCGQFF	TGTGCCAGCAGTTTCGGCAGGGGGTGTGGACAGTTCTTC
TRBD2	TRBJ2-4	TRBV6-5	NA	CASSDKLARNIQYF	TGTGCCAGCAGTGACAAACTAGCGAGAAACATTCAGTATTTC
NA	TRBJ2-2	TRBV5-5	NA	CASSLGPRATGELFF	TGTGCCAGCAGCTTGGGTCCACGAGCCACCGGGGAGCTGTTTTTT
TRBD1	TRBJ1-4	TRBV12-3/TRBV12-4	many	CASSLTAATGGRSNEKLFF	TGTGCCAGCAGTTTGACAGCTGCGACAGGGGGCCGGTCTAATGAAAAACTGTTTTTT
NA	TRBJ2-6	TRBV5-6	once	CPSSLSGANVLAF	TGTCCCAGTTCTCTTTCTGGGGCCAACGTCCTGGCTTTC
NA	TRBJ2-3	TRBV12-3/TRBV12-4	NA	CASRPTSIDMQYF	TGTGCCAGCAGGCCGACTAGTATAGATATGCAGTATTTT
NA	TRBJ1-2	TRBV29-1	NA	CSVLQMVAYGYTF	TGCAGCGTTCTCCAAATGGTAGCCTATGGTTACACCTTC
NA	TRBJ2-5	TRBV11-2	NA	CASSPVGLVPETQYF	TGTGCCAGCAGCCCCGTCGGGCTAGTCCCAGAAACCCAGTACTTC